A selection of T cell receptor beta chains follows, all from one sample in a study of human T cells and chemical hapten exposure. Each CDR3 protein gets one entry after TCRdb re-called the RACE reads with MiXCR. Found here are 100,000 to 150,000 distinct CDR3 sequences, 11% of them singletons; the top ten hold approximately 2.5%. The source material was whole blood, sampled in connection with sensitization to the hapten diphenylcyclopropenone (DPC). The receptors derive from a woman aged 45-65 years with alopecia areata. Some clones in this sample may be carry-over from other donors' samples. The CDR3 runs from the conserved cysteine through the conserved F or W. Size values are once, few and many counts, or a class for expanded clones, and some rows have none.

J | V | size | CDR3
TRBJ1-3 | TRBV3-1 | NA | CASSHDSGNTIYF
TRBJ1-5 | TRBV6-5 | few | CASSPGLGNNQPQHF
TRBJ2-7 | TRBV12-3/TRBV12-4 | many | CASSAFDGSYEQYF
TRBJ2-2 | TRBV7-8 | few | CASSLTRPTSGYTGELFF
TRBJ2-3 | TRBV29-1 | NA | CSADRGTDTQYF
TRBJ2-3 | TRBV18 | NA | CASSQRQGSTDTQYF
TRBJ1-1 | TRBV5-5 | few | CASSLGLGTEAFF
TRBJ2-4 | TRBV3-1 | few | CASSPTSGRAGVKNIQYF
TRBJ2-5 | TRBV29-1 | NA | CSALEASATQYF
TRBJ2-3 | TRBV7-2 | NA | CASSAGLATDTQYF
TRBJ2-3 | TRBV7-9 | many | CASSLPSKVTQYF
TRBJ2-2 | TRBV6-5 | NA | CASSYLNTGELFF
TRBJ2-3 | TRBV12-5 | many | CASGFRTGDTQYF
TRBJ2-1 | TRBV6-2/TRBV6-3 | once | CASSKTGGAYNEQFF
TRBJ1-1 | TRBV7-2 | NA | CASSFNGGNTEAFF
TRBJ2-3 | TRBV6-2/TRBV6-3 | few | CASSYIPGGDTQYF
TRBJ1-2 | TRBV28 | few | CATSMTGGNYGYTF
TRBJ2-5 | TRBV14 | NA | CASSQRTGNSETQYF
TRBJ2-7 | TRBV15 | many | CATSSVTGAYEQYF
TRBJ2-7 | TRBV2 | few | CASTERHRAPYEQYF
TRBJ1-5 | TRBV12-3/TRBV12-4 | NA | CASSLAAGSQPQHF
TRBJ2-3 | TRBV5-1 | many | CASSLSGGVPDTQYF
TRBJ1-2 | TRBV11-2 | NA | CASSLSQAGTGGYTF
TRBJ2-1 | TRBV11-1 | once | CASSLIMASGTSSYNEQFF
TRBJ2-7 | TRBV12-3/TRBV12-4 | few | CASSLFGLGEQYF
TRBJ1-5 | TRBV12-3/TRBV12-4 | NA | CASSFSGQGQPQHF
TRBJ2-7 | TRBV5-5 | NA | CASSPEVAGASYEQYF
TRBJ2-3 | TRBV9 | NA | CASSSGQGADTQYF
TRBJ2-3 | TRBV9 | many | CASSVRDSTDTQYF
TRBJ2-1 | TRBV6-1 | many | CASSDTSVRYYNEQFF
TRBJ1-5 | TRBV7-2 | NA | CASSVGQGALHQPQHF
TRBJ2-1 | TRBV28 | few | CAIGGGSYNEQFF
TRBJ2-1 | TRBV6-6 | many | CASSRRGGSDYNEQFF
TRBJ2-5 | TRBV2 | few | CASSKATQETQYF
TRBJ2-7 | TRBV27 | NA | CASSLGGTVYEQYF
TRBJ2-7 | TRBV4-3 | NA | CASSLQTGDSYEQYF
TRBJ1-5 | TRBV24-1 | NA | CATSPGQAQPQHF
TRBJ2-6 | TRBV27 | many | CASSLDRSGANVLTF
TRBJ2-7 | TRBV6-5 | NA | CASSWTGTATYEQYF
TRBJ1-5 | TRBV4-1 | few | CASSQDSDYSNQPQHF
TRBJ2-3 | TRBV24-1 | few | CATSDLRTGPNTQYF
TRBJ1-1 | TRBV24-1 | few | CATSDAPGAEAFF
TRBJ2-1 | TRBV5-5 | many | CASSPSNSYNEQFF
TRBJ2-1 | TRBV12-3/TRBV12-4 | few | CASSLDYNEQFF